Below, 25 T cell receptor beta chains from the same sample are listed, as sequenced in a study of T-cell memory formation after mild COVID-19. One entry per CDR3 protein results from TCRdb running MiXCR on the 5' RACE reads. The profile shows under 600,000 distinct CDR3 sequences, roughly 22% of them singletons. Sequenced: PBMCs or a T cell subset sorted from them (not recorded which). The receptor set was obtained from an adult woman who had mild COVID-19 (a few samples of this study predate the infection). Cell type and time point are not known.

A few counts support this clonotype. This sequence joins TRBV20-1 and TRBJ2-3, with D maybe TRBD1 (5 bases). V lost 3 bases to trimming and J lost 2 bases, with 18 bases between them. Germline V gene sequence: CDR1 DFQATT, CDR2 SNEGSKA (reference sequence). This CDR3 region has 16 residues. CDR3 sequence (DNA): TGCAGTGCTAGCCCCCTAGGGGCGAACGCCACAGATACGCAGTATTTT. Protein: CSASPLGANATDTQYF.

The rearrangement joins TRBV13 to TRBJ1-5; D remains ambiguous. V lost 2 bases to trimming and J lost 4 bases, with 6 bases between them. The CDR3 loop spans 13 amino acids. Germline V lookup: CDR1 PRHDT, CDR2 FYEKMQ (reference sequence). DNA for the CDR3: TGTGCCAGCAGCTTAAAGGCTAATCAGCCCCAGCATTTT. Translating gives CASSLKANQPQHF.

This clonotype was detected only a few times. This chain uses TRBV3-1 with TRBJ1-1; D gene ambiguous. Germline V CDR1 and CDR2: LGHDT, YNNKEL (reference sequence). Between the trimmed V and J ends, which lost 3 bases and 5 bases, there was a span of 7 bases. The length of the CDR3 is 12 residues. Here the CDR3 DNA reads TGTGCCAGCAGCCAGATGGGAACTGAAGCTTTCTTT. Protein product: CASSQMGTEAFF.

This clonotype was picked up a small number of times. The chain joins TRBV20-1 to TRBJ1-2; a possible D gene is TRBD1 (6 bases). CDR3 size: 13 residues. The germline V and J ends were trimmed by 6 bases and 4 bases, with 15 bases remaining between them. Per germline, CDR1 DFQATT and CDR2 SNEGSKA (reference sequence). CDR3 protein: CSAPDRSGYGYTF. DNA for the CDR3: TGCAGTGCGCCCGACAGGTCGGGCTATGGCTACACCTTC.

This clonotype was counted many times. The junction departs from the called germline gene at one end, perhaps through a read error. The chain recombines TRBV5-1 with TRBJ2-3, with a possible D match to TRBD2 (6 bases). Germline V lookup: CDR1 SGHRS, CDR2 YFSETQ. The CDR3 contains 14 residues. The CDR3 loop reads CASSLGGPTDTQYF. The CDR3 DNA follows: TGTGCCAGCAGCCTGGGGGGACCCACAGATACGCAGTATTTT. Variable domain in full (rest from reference TRBV5-1 and TRBJ2-3): KAGVTQTPRYLIKTRGQQVTLSCSPISGHRSVSWYQQTPGQGLQFLFEYFSETQRNKGNFPGRFSGRQFSNSRSEMNVSTLELGDSALYLCASSLGGPTDTQYFGPGTRLTVL.

The rearrangement links TRBV5-5 to TRBJ2-1; 12 positions match TRBD2. CDR1 SGHKS and CDR2 YYEKEE come from the germline V gene (reference sequence). The CDR3 spans 17 residues. V gave up 0 bases and J gave up 3 bases; unmatched junction bases: 4. CDR3 protein: CASSLALLAGGYNEQFF. Here the CDR3 DNA reads TGTGCCAGCAGCTTGGCCCTACTAGCGGGGGGCTACAATGAGCAGTTCTTC.

V gene TRBV20-1 combines with J gene TRBJ1-2; D might be TRBD1 (6 bases). The V gene lost 4 bases and the J gene lost 5 bases, with 14 bases spanning the gap. This CDR3 is 13 amino acids long. CDR1 and CDR2 (germline): DFQATT, SNEGSKA (reference sequence). CDR3 sequence: CSAKKTGPYGYTF. CDR3 DNA: TGCAGTGCTAAAAAAACAGGGCCGTATGGCTACACCTTC.

V gene TRBV29-1 combines with J gene TRBJ1-2; 8 positions match TRBD1. The ends lost 3 bases at V and 8 bases at J; junction bases unmatched: 11. The CDR3 runs to 14 residues. CDR1 SQVTM and CDR2 ANQGSEA come from the germline V gene. Here the CDR3 DNA reads TGCAGCGTTGATTTTCCTCAGGGGGCGCGAGGCTACACCTTC. Protein sequence: CSVDFPQGARGYTF.

The chain combines TRBV20-1 with TRBJ1-1, with no clear D. The CDR3 contains 12 residues. Germline-derived CDR1 and CDR2 are DFQATT and SNEGSKA (reference sequence). V was cut by 0 bases and J by 6 bases, with 8 bases left in between. CDR3 bases: TGCAGTGCTAGAGAGTCAGGCGCTGAAGCTTTCTTT. It translates to CSARESGAEAFF.

The chain combines TRBV24-1 with TRBJ2-1; 9 positions match TRBD1. The ends lost 4 bases at V and 3 bases at J; junction bases unmatched: 6. Germline CDR1 is KGHDR and CDR2 is SFDVKD. The CDR3 spans 16 residues. The CDR3 spells CATSETGTGFYNEQFF. The CDR3 region has the DNA TGTGCCACCAGTGAAACCGGGACAGGGTTCTACAATGAGCAGTTCTTC.

J is TRBJ2-3 and V is TRBV9; D might be TRBD2 (5 bases). Germline CDR1 SGDLS, CDR2 YYNGEE. Trimming left V 3 bases short and J 2 bases short, with 7 bases between. The CDR3 loop spans 13 amino acids. The DNA of the CDR3 is TGTGCCAGCAGCGCTGGACTCACAGATACGCAGTATTTT. Protein product: CASSAGLTDTQYF. Combining the CDR3 with reference TRBV9 and TRBJ2-3 gives the whole variable domain DSGVTQTPKHLITATGQRVTLRCSPRSGDLSVYWYQQSLDQGLQFLIQYYNGEERAKGNILERFSAQQFPDLHSELNLSSLELGDSALYFCASSAGLTDTQYFGPGTRLTVL.

This clonotype has a handful of counts. The J gene is TRBJ2-2, the V gene TRBV2, with 8 bases aligning to TRBD2. V gave up 6 bases and J gave up 2 bases; unmatched junction bases: 8. The CDR3 totals 16 residues. Germline V gene lookup returns CDR1 SNHLY and CDR2 FYNNEI. CDR3 protein: CASSPRSGGNTGELFF. CDR3 coding DNA: TGTGCCAGCAGCCCTAGGAGCGGGGGAAACACCGGGGAGCTGTTTTTT.

V is TRBV20-1 and J is TRBJ1-1; D is possibly TRBD1 (6 bases). Germline lookup yields CDR1 DFQATT and CDR2 SNEGSKA (reference sequence). V was clipped by 0 bases and J by 5 bases, with 16 bases between them. The CDR3 runs to 15 residues. The CDR3 nucleotides read TGCAGTGCTAGAGATCTGACACAGAGGGGGACTGAAGCTTTCTTT. This codes for CSARDLTQRGTEAFF.

This clonotype was counted between two and nine times. This chain connects TRBV20-1 to TRBJ2-7, with D perhaps matching TRBD1 (6 bases). Trimming stripped 6 bases from V and 0 bases from J, with 12 bases between. The germline gives CDR1 DFQATT, CDR2 SNEGSKA (reference sequence). This CDR3 spans 13 amino acids. As DNA, the CDR3 is TGCAGTGCCACCGACAGGAGCTCCTACGAGCAGTACTTC. It specifies CSATDRSSYEQYF.

The chain recombines TRBV29-1 with TRBJ2-3; 8 bases are shared with TRBD1. Germline CDR1 is SQVTM and CDR2 is ANQGSEA. With V trimmed by 6 bases and J by 6 bases, 11 bases remained unmatched. The CDR3 has 14 residues. DNA of the CDR3: TGCAGCGTGGACAGGGACCCCCTCGGTGATACGCAGTATTTT. Translation gives CSVDRDPLGDTQYF.

The chain combines TRBV19 with TRBJ2-7; 9 bases fit TRBD1. The germline V gene encodes CDR1 LNHDA and CDR2 SQIVND (reference sequence). Trimming took 6 bases from V and 2 from J; bases not matched to a gene: 8. The CDR3 has 15 residues. CDR3 sequence reads: CASRGTDRGTYEQYF. CDR3 sequence (DNA): TGTGCCAGTAGGGGAACGGACAGGGGAACCTACGAGCAGTACTTC.

This clonotype has ten or more counts. The chain links TRBV7-2 to TRBJ2-1; the D is unclear. The CDR3 extends over 16 amino acids. V lost 3 bases and J 6 bases, leaving 18 bases between the germline ends. From germline, CDR1 is SGHTA and CDR2 FQGNSA. The CDR3 DNA reads TGTGCCAGCAGCTTCTTTTTTGGCCAGAACATCAATGAGCAGTTCTTC. It yields the protein CASSFFFGQNINEQFF. Complete variable domain (other parts from reference TRBV7-2 and TRBJ2-1): GAGVSQSPSNKVTEKGKDVELRCDPISGHTALYWYRQSLGQGLEFLIYFQGNSAPDKSGLPSDRFSAERTGGSVSTLTIQRTQQEDSAVYLCASSFFFGQNINEQFFGPGTRLTVL.

V is TRBV7-2 and J is TRBJ2-3, with D tentatively TRBD2 (5 bases). Trimming pared 5 bases from V and 9 bases from J, leaving 15 bases between. The CDR3 runs 13 residues. Looked up from germline, CDR1 is SGHTA and CDR2 is FQGNSA. The CDR3 nucleotides are TGTGCCAGCAGCCCCAGCGGCCACAAAACGCAGTATTTT. It yields the protein CASSPSGHKTQYF.

This sequence joins TRBV7-2 and TRBJ2-7, with 9 bases fitting TRBD1. This CDR3 contains 15 residues. The V gene end was trimmed by 2 bases and the J gene end by 2 bases; junction bases not matched to a gene: 4. Germline V gives CDR1 SGHTA, CDR2 FQGNSA. CDR3 coding DNA: TGTGCCAGCAGCTTACCAAGACAGGGGGCCTACGAGCAGTACTTC. Translation gives CASSLPRQGAYEQYF.

The genes are TRBV6-2 or TRBV6-3 and TRBJ2-1; 9 positions agree with TRBD1. Per the germline V gene, CDR1 is MNHEY and CDR2 is SVGEGT. CDR3 length equals 15 residues. J gave up 2 bases and V 4 bases, and 3 bases lay outside the gene matches. CDR3 sequence (DNA): TGTGCCAGCAGTTCTCGGACAGGGGCCTACAATGAGCAGTTCTTC. Translated: CASSSRTGAYNEQFF.

The V call is TRBV11-2, the J call TRBJ2-2; 12 bases align to TRBD2. The ends lost 5 bases at V and 5 bases at J; junction bases unmatched: 6. This CDR3 contains 16 residues. CDR1 is SGHAT and CDR2 is FQNNGV in the germline V gene. The CDR3 loop is CASSARTSGETGELFF. CDR3 sequence (DNA): TGTGCCAGCAGCGCCCGGACTAGCGGGGAAACCGGGGAGCTGTTTTTT.

The rearrangement joins TRBV6-6 to TRBJ1-6; D unresolved. The V gene's germline CDR1 is MNHNY and CDR2 SVGAGI (reference sequence). This CDR3 is built from 14 residues. V was pared by 4 bases and J by 10 bases, with 14 bases between. The CDR3 DNA reads TGTGCCAGCAGTTCGGATCCGAGAAAATCACCCCTCCACTTT. It codes for CASSSDPRKSPLHF.

The V call is TRBV30, the J call TRBJ1-1; D is uncertain. The CDR3 spans 10 residues. V gave up 1 base and J gave up 5 bases, with 2 bases separating them. Germline lookup yields CDR1 GTSNPN and CDR2 SVGIG (reference sequence). The CDR3 loop is CAWSETEAFF. DNA of the CDR3: TGTGCCTGGAGTGAAACTGAAGCTTTCTTT.

This clonotype was counted between two and nine times. J is TRBJ2-3 and V is TRBV11-2; D is tentatively TRBD1 or TRBD2 (5 bases each). The V end was cut by 1 base, the J end by 2 bases, with 10 bases between. The CDR3 is 15 amino acids. Germline V gives CDR1 SGHAT, CDR2 FQNNGV. CDR3: CASSLVVGATDTQYF. CDR3 coding DNA: TGTGCCAGCAGCTTAGTGGTCGGGGCCACAGATACGCAGTATTTT.

This clonotype was counted a few times. The genes are TRBV7-6 and TRBJ2-7, with D unresolved. The CDR3 runs 13 residues. The ends were cut back, 5 bases at V and 3 bases at J, with 11 bases in the middle. Germline assignment: CDR1 SGHVS and CDR2 FNYEAQ. This chain's CDR3 is CASSQLGHYEQYF. The CDR3 coding sequence is TGTGCCAGCAGCCAACTTGGGCACTACGAGCAGTACTTC.